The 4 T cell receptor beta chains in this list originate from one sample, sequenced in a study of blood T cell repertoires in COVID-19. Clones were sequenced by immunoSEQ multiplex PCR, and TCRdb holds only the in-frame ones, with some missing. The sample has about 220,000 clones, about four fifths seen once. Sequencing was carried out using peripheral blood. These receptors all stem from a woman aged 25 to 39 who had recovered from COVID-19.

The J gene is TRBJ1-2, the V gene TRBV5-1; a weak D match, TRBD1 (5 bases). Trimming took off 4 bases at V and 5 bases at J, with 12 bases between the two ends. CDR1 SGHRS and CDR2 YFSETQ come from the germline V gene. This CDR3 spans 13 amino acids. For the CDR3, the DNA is TGCGCCAGCAGCGAGTCGACAGTTTATGGCTACACCTTC. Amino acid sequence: CASSESTVYGYTF.

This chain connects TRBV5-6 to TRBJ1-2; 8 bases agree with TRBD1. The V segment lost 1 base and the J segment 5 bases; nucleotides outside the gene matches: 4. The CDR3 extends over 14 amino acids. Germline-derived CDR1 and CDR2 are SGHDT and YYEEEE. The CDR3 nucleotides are TGTGCCAGCAGCTTGAAACAGGGGGATTATGGCTACACCTTC. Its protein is CASSLKQGDYGYTF.

CDR3 protein: CASSREGYGYTF. For the CDR3, the DNA is TGTGCCAGCAGCAGGGAAGGCTATGGCTACACCTTC. This chain uses TRBV27 with TRBJ1-2; TRBD1 might be the D (5 bases). The V end lost 6 bases, the J end lost 4 bases, and 9 bases lay between the germline ends. The CDR3 loop spans 12 amino acids. Germline CDR1 MNHEY, CDR2 SMNVEV (reference sequence).

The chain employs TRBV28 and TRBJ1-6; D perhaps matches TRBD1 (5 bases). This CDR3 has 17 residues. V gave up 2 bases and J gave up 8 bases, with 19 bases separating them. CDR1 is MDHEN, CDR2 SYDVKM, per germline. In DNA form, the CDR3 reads TGTGCCAGCAGTTTAGTTACCGGGACTCCGGTTTATTCACCCCTCCACTTT. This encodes CASSLVTGTPVYSPLHF.